This T cell receptor (beta chain) was found in a study of blood T cell repertoires in COVID-19. Turning to the study itself: Samples of COVID-19 (acute and convalescent) were obtained from the United States, Italy and Spain. In each case, the material was cDNA or gDNA derived from T cells, B-cell-depleted T cells, or PBMCs.

In the original workflow: Reference gene primer amplification yielded estimated nucleated cell counts. Profiled with immunoSEQ multiplex PCR; TCRdb holds only in-frame clones, not every one. V and J calls and clone size are as listed in that table; D and trimming were resolved from the DNA. The table includes roughly 77,000 clones, around three quarters detected once. This clone was counted between two and nine times. The clonotype comes from a woman in her seventies with acute or convalescent COVID-19. Source material: peripheral blood.

CDR3 bases: TGTGCCAGCAGCTTGATAGGGAGTGGGGAAAAACTGTTTTTT. It yields the protein CASSLIGSGEKLFF. The V gene is TRBV5-4, the J gene TRBJ1-4; unclear D gene. Germline CDR1 SGHNT, CDR2 YYREEE (reference sequence). V gave up 1 base and J gave up 8 bases, with 12 bases separating them. The CDR3 contains 14 residues.